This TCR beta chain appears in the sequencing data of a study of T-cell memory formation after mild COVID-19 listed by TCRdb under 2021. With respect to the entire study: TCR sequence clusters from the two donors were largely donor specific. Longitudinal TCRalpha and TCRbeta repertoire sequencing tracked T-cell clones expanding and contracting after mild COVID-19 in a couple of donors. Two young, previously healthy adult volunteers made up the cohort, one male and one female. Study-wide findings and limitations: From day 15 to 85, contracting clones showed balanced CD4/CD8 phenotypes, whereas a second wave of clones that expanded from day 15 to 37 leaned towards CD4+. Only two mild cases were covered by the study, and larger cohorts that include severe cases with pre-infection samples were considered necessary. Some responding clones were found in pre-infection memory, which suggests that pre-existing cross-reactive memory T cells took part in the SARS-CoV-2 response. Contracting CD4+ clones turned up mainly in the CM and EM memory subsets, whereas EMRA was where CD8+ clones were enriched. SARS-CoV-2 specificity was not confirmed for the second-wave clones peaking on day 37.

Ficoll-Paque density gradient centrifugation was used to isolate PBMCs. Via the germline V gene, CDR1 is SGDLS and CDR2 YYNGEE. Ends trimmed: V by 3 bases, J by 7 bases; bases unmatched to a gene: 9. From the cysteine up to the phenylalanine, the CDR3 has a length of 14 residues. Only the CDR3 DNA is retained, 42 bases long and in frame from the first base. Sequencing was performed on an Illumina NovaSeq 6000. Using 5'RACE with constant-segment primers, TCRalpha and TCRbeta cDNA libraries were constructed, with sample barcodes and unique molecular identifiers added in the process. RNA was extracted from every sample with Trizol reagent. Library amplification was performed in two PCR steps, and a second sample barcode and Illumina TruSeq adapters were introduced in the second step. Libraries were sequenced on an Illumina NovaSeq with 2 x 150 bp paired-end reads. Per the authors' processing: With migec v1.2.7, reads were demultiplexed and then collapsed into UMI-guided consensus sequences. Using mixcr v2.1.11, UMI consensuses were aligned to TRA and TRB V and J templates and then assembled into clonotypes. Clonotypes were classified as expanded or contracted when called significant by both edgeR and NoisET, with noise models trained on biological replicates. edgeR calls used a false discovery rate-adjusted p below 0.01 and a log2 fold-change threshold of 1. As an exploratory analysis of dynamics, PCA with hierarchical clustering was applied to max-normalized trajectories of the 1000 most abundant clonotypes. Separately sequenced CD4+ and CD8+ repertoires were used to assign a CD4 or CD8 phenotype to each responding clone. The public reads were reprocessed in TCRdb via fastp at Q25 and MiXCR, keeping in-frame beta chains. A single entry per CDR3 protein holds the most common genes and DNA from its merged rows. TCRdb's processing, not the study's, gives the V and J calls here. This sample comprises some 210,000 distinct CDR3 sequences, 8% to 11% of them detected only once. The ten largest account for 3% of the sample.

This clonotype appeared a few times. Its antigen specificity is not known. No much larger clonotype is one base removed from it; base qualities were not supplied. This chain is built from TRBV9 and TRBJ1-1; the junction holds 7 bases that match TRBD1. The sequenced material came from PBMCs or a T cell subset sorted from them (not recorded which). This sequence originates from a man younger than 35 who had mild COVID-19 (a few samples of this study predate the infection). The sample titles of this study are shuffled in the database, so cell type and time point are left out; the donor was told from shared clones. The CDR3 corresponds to CASSAYSGTDEAFF. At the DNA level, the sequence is TGTGCCAGCAGCGCGTATTCCGGGACAGATGAAGCTTTCTTT.